This is a list of T cell receptor beta chains from one sample in a study of PD-1 and CTLA-4 blockade in melanoma. The assay was immunoSEQ multiplex PCR, and TCRdb's table has in-frame clones only and misses some. The profile shows tens of thousands of clones, approximately 89% of them singletons. The sequenced sample was CD8+ T cells from peripheral blood, obtained before anti-PD-1 treatment. All receptors derive from a human donor with melanoma. Both conserved end residues are part of each CDR3. Each record gives: V gene, D gene, clone size, J gene, CDR3 protein, CDR3 DNA. A D gene is named only where the DNA matches it firmly. Clone size is given for some rows only: seen once, a few or many times, or a class if the clone is expanded.

v_gene: TRBV19
d_gene: -
abundance: -
j_gene: TRBJ2-2
CDR3aa: CASSNPLNTGELFF
CDR3nt: TGTGCCAGTAGTAATCCGCTGAACACCGGGGAGCTGTTTTTT

v_gene: TRBV6-2/TRBV6-3
d_gene: TRBD2
abundance: medium-sized
j_gene: TRBJ2-1
CDR3aa: CASSYTSGGSNEQFF
CDR3nt: TGTGCCAGCAGTTATACTAGCGGGGGGTCCAATGAGCAGTTCTTC

v_gene: TRBV9
d_gene: TRBD2
abundance: -
j_gene: TRBJ2-3
CDR3aa: CASSVGGAGASTDTQYF
CDR3nt: TGTGCCAGCAGCGTAGGGGGAGCGGGGGCTAGCACAGATACGCAGTATTTT

v_gene: TRBV25-1
d_gene: -
abundance: -
j_gene: TRBJ1-6
CDR3aa: CASSEYGDWGNSPLHF
CDR3nt: TGTGCCAGCAGTGAATACGGGGACTGGGGCAATTCACCCCTCCACTTT

v_gene: TRBV4-1
d_gene: TRBD1
abundance: -
j_gene: TRBJ2-7
CDR3aa: CASSHPGTGISYEQYF
CDR3nt: TGCGCCAGCAGCCACCCCGGGACAGGGATTAGCTACGAGCAGTACTTC

v_gene: TRBV29-1
d_gene: -
abundance: -
j_gene: TRBJ2-7
CDR3aa: CSAGGNSYEQYF
CDR3nt: TGCAGCGCAGGGGGGAACTCCTACGAGCAGTACTTC

v_gene: TRBV11-3
d_gene: -
abundance: -
j_gene: TRBJ1-1
CDR3aa: CASSLSGWGANTEAFF
CDR3nt: TGTGCCAGCAGCTTGTCCGGGTGGGGAGCCAACACTGAAGCTTTCTTT

v_gene: TRBV29-1
d_gene: -
abundance: -
j_gene: TRBJ1-2
CDR3aa: CSVESPGSYGYTF
CDR3nt: TGCAGCGTTGAGAGCCCGGGGAGCTATGGCTACACCTTC

v_gene: TRBV5-1
d_gene: -
abundance: -
j_gene: TRBJ1-1
CDR3aa: CASSLEDSHREPFF
CDR3nt: TGCGCCAGCAGCTTGGAAGACTCTCATAGGGAACCTTTCTTT

v_gene: TRBV4-3
d_gene: TRBD2
abundance: -
j_gene: TRBJ2-2
CDR3aa: CASSQEGASGGFFLVTGELFF
CDR3nt: TGCGCCAGCAGCCAAGAAGGAGCTAGCGGGGGCTTTTTTTTGGTTACCGGGGAGCTGTTTTTT

v_gene: TRBV28
d_gene: -
abundance: -
j_gene: TRBJ2-2
CDR3aa: CASSFGETGELFF
CDR3nt: TGTGCCAGCAGTTTCGGGGAAACCGGGGAGCTGTTTTTT

v_gene: TRBV19
d_gene: -
abundance: -
j_gene: TRBJ1-1
CDR3aa: CASSYSGTGTEAFF
CDR3nt: TGTGCCAGCTCATACAGTGGAACGGGCACTGAAGCTTTCTTT

v_gene: TRBV4-3
d_gene: -
abundance: -
j_gene: TRBJ1-4
CDR3aa: CASSQQTANEKLFF
CDR3nt: TGCGCCAGCAGCCAACAGACTGCTAATGAAAAACTGTTTTTT

v_gene: TRBV7-3
d_gene: -
abundance: -
j_gene: TRBJ2-3
CDR3aa: CASSPGASTDTQYF
CDR3nt: TGTGCCAGCAGCCCGGGGGCTAGCACAGATACGCAGTATTTT

v_gene: TRBV2
d_gene: -
abundance: -
j_gene: TRBJ2-2
CDR3aa: CASREVSGELFF
CDR3nt: TGTGCCAGCAGGGAGGTATCCGGGGAGCTGTTTTTT

v_gene: TRBV20-1
d_gene: -
abundance: -
j_gene: TRBJ2-5
CDR3aa: CSASNPGGPKRETQYF
CDR3nt: TGCAGTGCTAGTAACCCTGGCGGGCCCAAGAGAGAGACCCAGTACTTC

v_gene: TRBV11-2
d_gene: TRBD2
abundance: -
j_gene: TRBJ2-7
CDR3aa: CASLDGTSEEQYF
CDR3nt: TGTGCCAGCTTGGACGGGACTAGCGAAGAGCAGTACTTC

v_gene: TRBV2
d_gene: -
abundance: -
j_gene: TRBJ1-2
CDR3aa: CASSEWSQGKAGYTF
CDR3nt: TGTGCCAGCAGTGAGTGGTCACAAGGAAAAGCTGGCTACACCTTC

v_gene: TRBV7-9
d_gene: -
abundance: -
j_gene: TRBJ2-3
CDR3aa: CASSSGRLNNTQYF
CDR3nt: TGTGCCAGCAGCTCCGGGCGGCTGAATAATACGCAGTATTTT

v_gene: TRBV27
d_gene: TRBD1
abundance: -
j_gene: TRBJ1-2
CDR3aa: CASSPRQGPLGYTF
CDR3nt: TGTGCCAGCAGTCCCCGACAGGGTCCGCTGGGCTACACCTTC

v_gene: TRBV19
d_gene: TRBD1
abundance: -
j_gene: TRBJ1-5
CDR3aa: CASRTIMAPGQYNQPQHF
CDR3nt: TGTGCCAGTAGGACAATAATGGCGCCGGGACAGTACAATCAGCCCCAGCATTTT

v_gene: TRBV10-3
d_gene: -
abundance: once
j_gene: TRBJ1-2
CDR3aa: CAISADRITSYGYTF
CDR3nt: TGTGCCATCAGCGCCGACAGAATTACTTCCTATGGCTACACCTTC

v_gene: TRBV7-6
d_gene: TRBD1
abundance: -
j_gene: TRBJ2-1
CDR3aa: CASSPRGQGAYGQFF
CDR3nt: TGTGCCAGCAGCCCACGGGGACAGGGGGCCTATGGGCAGTTCTTC

v_gene: TRBV28
d_gene: -
abundance: once
j_gene: TRBJ2-7
CDR3aa: CASSLQGTYEQYF
CDR3nt: TGTGCCAGCAGCCTTCAGGGAACCTACGAGCAGTACTTC

v_gene: TRBV29-1
d_gene: TRBD1
abundance: few
j_gene: TRBJ2-7
CDR3aa: CSVEKGTGVEQYF
CDR3nt: TGCAGCGTTGAGAAGGGGACAGGGGTCGAGCAGTACTTC

v_gene: TRBV20-1
d_gene: -
abundance: -
j_gene: TRBJ1-4
CDR3aa: CSASGPGKLFF
CDR3nt: TGCAGTGCTAGCGGCCCGGGAAAACTGTTTTTT

v_gene: TRBV6-2/TRBV6-3
d_gene: -
abundance: -
j_gene: TRBJ1-6
CDR3aa: CASSYGAHNSPLHF
CDR3nt: TGTGCCAGCAGTTACGGAGCCCATAATTCACCCCTCCACTTT